This T cell receptor beta chain was sequenced for a study of cytomegalovirus exposure and HLA in healthy donors. Study-wide background: Ancestry clustering placed about 86% of several hundred genotyped donors in the Caucasian-associated cluster.

Looked up from germline, CDR1 is SGHKS and CDR2 is YYEKEE (reference sequence). V lost 3 bases to trimming and J lost 19 bases; unmatched junction nucleotides: 16. The CDR3 is 15 amino acids. Points on this clone: Its specificity is unknown.

Overall study findings and caveats: For presence/absence analyses, sequencing depth was assumed to be roughly uniform across donors.

The PCR contained 60 Vbeta and 13 Jbeta primers. Produced via immunoSEQ multiplex PCR; TCRdb's table is partial and in-frame only. This table holds 150,000 to 200,000 clones, around 76% found once. V usage is TRBV5-5 and J usage is TRBJ1-6; 10 bases agree with TRBD1. The specimen sequenced was PBMCs. This receptor was obtained from a female donor in good health and CMV-seronegative. Here the CDR3 DNA reads TGTGCCAGCAGCTACCCGGGACAGGGGCGGGCTGACATTCACTTT. Translated, it gives CASSYPGQGRADIHF.